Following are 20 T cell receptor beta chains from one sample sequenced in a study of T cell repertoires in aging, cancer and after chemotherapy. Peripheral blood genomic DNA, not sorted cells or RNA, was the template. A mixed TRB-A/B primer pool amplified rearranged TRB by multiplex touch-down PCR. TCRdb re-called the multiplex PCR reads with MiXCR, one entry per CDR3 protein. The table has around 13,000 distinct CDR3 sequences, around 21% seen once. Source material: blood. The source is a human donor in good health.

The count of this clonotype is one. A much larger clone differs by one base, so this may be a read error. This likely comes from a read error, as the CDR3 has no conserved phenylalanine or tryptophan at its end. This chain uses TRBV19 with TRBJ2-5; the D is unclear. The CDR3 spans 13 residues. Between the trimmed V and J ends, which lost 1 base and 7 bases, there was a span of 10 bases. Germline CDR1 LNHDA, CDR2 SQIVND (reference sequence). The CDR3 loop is CASSIGVSGTQYI. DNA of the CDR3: TGTGCCAGTAGTATAGGCGTGAGTGGGACCCAGTACATC.

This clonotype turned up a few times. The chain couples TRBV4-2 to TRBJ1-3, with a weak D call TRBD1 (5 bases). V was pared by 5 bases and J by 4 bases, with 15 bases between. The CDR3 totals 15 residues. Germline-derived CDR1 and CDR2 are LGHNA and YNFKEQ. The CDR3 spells CASSTGTHSGNTIYF. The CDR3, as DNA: TGTGCCAGCAGCACCGGGACTCACTCCGGAAACACCATATATTTT.

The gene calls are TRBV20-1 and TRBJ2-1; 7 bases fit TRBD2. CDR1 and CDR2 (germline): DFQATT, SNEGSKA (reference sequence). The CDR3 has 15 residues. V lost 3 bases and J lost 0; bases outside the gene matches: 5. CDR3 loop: CSASLSSGSYNEQFF. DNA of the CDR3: TGCAGTGCTAGTCTGTCTAGCGGCTCCTACAATGAGCAGTTCTTC.

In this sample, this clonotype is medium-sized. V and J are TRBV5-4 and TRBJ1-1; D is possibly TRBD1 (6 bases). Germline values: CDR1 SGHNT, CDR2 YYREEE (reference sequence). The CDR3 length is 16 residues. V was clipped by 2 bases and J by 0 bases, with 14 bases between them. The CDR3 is CASSLGGEELNTEAFF. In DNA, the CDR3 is TGTGCCAGCAGCTTAGGGGGGGAGGAGTTGAACACTGAAGCTTTCTTT.

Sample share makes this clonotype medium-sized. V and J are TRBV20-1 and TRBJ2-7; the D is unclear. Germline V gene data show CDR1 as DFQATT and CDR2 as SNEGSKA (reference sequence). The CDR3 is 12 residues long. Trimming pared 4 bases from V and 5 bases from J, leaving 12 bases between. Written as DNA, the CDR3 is TGCAGTGCTACCCTTCATCAGGACGAGCAGTACTTC. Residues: CSATLHQDEQYF.

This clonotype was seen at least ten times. The CDR3 reads CASNNRGTGGYEQYF. In nucleotides, the CDR3 is TGCGCCAGCAACAACCGGGGAACCGGAGGCTACGAGCAGTACTTC. The V gene is TRBV5-1, the J gene TRBJ2-7; the D gene is possibly TRBD2 (5 bases). V gave up 6 bases and J gave up 3 bases, with 19 bases separating them. From germline, CDR1 is SGHRS and CDR2 YFSETQ. The CDR3 length is 15 residues.

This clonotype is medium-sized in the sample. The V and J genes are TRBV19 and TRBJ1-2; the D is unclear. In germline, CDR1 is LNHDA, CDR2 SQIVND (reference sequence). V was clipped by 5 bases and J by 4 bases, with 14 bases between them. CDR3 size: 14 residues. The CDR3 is CASSVNWPGYGYTF. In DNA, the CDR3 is TGTGCCAGTAGTGTCAATTGGCCCGGCTATGGCTACACCTTC.

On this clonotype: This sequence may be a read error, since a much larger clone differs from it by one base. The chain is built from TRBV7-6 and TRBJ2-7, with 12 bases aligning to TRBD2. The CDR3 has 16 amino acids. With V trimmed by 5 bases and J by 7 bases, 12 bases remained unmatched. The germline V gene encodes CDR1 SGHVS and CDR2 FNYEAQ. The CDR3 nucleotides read TGTGCCAGCAGCACGAGACTAGCGGGGGCCGACAATGAGCAGTACTTC. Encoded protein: CASSTRLAGADNEQYF.

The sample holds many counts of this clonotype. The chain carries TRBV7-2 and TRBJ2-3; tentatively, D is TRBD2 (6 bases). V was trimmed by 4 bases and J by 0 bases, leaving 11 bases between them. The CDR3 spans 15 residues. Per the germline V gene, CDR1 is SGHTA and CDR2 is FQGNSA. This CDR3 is CASSSNGGSTDTQYF. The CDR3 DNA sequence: TGTGCCAGCAGCTCGAACGGGGGTAGCACAGATACGCAGTATTTT.

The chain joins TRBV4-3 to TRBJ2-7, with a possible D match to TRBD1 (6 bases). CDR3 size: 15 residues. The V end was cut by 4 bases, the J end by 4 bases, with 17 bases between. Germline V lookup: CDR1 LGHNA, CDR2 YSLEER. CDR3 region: CASSPTGTQGYEQYF. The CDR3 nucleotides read TGCGCCAGCAGCCCAACTGGGACACAGGGATACGAGCAGTACTTC.

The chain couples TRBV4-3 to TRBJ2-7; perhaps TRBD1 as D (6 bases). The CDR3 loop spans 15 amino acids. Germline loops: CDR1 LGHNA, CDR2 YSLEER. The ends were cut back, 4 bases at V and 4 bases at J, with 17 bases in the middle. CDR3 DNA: TGCGCCAGCAGCCCAACTTGGACACAGGGATACGAGCAGTACTTC. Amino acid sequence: CASSPTWTQGYEQYF.

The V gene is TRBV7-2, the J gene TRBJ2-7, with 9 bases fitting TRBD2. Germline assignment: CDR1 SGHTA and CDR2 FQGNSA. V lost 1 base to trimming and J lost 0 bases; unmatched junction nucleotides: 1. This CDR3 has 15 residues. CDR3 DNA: TGTGCCAGCAGCTTAGGACTAGCGGCCTCCTACGAGCAGTACTTC. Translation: CASSLGLAASYEQYF.

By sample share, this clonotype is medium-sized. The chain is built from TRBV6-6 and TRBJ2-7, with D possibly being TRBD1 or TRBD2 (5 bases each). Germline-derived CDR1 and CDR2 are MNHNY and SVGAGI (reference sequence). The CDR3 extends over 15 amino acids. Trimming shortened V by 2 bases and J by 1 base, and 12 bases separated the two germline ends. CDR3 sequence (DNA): TGTGCCAGCAGTTACCAGGGAGTCGGGTCCTACGAGCAGTACTTC. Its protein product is CASSYQGVGSYEQYF.

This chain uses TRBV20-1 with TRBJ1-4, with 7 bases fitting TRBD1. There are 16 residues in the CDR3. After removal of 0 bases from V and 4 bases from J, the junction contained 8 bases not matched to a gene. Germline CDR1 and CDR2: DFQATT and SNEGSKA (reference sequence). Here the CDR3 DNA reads TGCAGTGCTAGAGATTCTCCGGACAGGTTTAATGAAAAACTGTTTTTT. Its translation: CSARDSPDRFNEKLFF.

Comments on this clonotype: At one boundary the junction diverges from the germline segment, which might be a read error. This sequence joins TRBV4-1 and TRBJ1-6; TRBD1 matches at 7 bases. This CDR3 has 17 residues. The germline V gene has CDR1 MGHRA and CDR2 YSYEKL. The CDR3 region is CASSQIDGQVLGSPLHF. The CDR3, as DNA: TGTGCCAGCAGCCAGATCGACGGACAGGTTCTGGGTTCACCCCTCCACTTT.

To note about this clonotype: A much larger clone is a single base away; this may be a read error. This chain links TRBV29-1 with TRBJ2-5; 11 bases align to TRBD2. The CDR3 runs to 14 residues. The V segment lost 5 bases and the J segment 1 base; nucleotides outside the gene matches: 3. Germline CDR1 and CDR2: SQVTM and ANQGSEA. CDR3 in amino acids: CSVCTSGGQETQYF. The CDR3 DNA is TGCAGCGTTTGTACTAGCGGGGGCCAAGAGACCCAGTACTTC.

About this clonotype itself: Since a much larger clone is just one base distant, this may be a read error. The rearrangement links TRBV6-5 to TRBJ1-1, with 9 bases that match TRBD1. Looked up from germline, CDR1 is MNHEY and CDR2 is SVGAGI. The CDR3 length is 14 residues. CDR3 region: CASSRQGGNTKAFF. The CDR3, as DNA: TGTGCCAGCAGCAGACAGGGGGGGAACACTAAAGCTTTCTTT.

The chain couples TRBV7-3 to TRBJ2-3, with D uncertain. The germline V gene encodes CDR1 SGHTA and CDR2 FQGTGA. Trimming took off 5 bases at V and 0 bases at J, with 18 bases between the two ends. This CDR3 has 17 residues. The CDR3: CASSQGSGITSTDTQYF. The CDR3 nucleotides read TGTGCCAGCAGCCAAGGGTCTGGGATCACTAGCACAGATACGCAGTATTTT. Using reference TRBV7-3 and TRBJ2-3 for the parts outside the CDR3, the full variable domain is GAGVSQTPSNKVTEKGKYVELRCDPISGHTALYWYRQSLGQGPEFLIYFQGTGAADDSGLPNDRFFAVRPEGSVSTLKIQRTERGDSAVYLCASSQGSGITSTDTQYFGPGTRLTVL.

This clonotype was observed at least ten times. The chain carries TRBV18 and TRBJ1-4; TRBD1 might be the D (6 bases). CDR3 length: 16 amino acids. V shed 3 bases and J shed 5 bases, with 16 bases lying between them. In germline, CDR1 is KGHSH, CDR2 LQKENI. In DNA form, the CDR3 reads TGTGCCAGCTCACCCGAACGGGGGCACCAAAATGAAAAACTGTTTTTT. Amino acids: CASSPERGHQNEKLFF.

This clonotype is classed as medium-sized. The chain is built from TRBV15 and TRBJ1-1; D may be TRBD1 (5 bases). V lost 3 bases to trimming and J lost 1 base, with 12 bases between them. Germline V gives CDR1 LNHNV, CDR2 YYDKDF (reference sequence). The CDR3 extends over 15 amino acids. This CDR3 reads CATSRNPGSNTEAFF. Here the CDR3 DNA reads TGTGCCACCAGCAGGAACCCAGGGTCGAACACTGAAGCTTTCTTT.